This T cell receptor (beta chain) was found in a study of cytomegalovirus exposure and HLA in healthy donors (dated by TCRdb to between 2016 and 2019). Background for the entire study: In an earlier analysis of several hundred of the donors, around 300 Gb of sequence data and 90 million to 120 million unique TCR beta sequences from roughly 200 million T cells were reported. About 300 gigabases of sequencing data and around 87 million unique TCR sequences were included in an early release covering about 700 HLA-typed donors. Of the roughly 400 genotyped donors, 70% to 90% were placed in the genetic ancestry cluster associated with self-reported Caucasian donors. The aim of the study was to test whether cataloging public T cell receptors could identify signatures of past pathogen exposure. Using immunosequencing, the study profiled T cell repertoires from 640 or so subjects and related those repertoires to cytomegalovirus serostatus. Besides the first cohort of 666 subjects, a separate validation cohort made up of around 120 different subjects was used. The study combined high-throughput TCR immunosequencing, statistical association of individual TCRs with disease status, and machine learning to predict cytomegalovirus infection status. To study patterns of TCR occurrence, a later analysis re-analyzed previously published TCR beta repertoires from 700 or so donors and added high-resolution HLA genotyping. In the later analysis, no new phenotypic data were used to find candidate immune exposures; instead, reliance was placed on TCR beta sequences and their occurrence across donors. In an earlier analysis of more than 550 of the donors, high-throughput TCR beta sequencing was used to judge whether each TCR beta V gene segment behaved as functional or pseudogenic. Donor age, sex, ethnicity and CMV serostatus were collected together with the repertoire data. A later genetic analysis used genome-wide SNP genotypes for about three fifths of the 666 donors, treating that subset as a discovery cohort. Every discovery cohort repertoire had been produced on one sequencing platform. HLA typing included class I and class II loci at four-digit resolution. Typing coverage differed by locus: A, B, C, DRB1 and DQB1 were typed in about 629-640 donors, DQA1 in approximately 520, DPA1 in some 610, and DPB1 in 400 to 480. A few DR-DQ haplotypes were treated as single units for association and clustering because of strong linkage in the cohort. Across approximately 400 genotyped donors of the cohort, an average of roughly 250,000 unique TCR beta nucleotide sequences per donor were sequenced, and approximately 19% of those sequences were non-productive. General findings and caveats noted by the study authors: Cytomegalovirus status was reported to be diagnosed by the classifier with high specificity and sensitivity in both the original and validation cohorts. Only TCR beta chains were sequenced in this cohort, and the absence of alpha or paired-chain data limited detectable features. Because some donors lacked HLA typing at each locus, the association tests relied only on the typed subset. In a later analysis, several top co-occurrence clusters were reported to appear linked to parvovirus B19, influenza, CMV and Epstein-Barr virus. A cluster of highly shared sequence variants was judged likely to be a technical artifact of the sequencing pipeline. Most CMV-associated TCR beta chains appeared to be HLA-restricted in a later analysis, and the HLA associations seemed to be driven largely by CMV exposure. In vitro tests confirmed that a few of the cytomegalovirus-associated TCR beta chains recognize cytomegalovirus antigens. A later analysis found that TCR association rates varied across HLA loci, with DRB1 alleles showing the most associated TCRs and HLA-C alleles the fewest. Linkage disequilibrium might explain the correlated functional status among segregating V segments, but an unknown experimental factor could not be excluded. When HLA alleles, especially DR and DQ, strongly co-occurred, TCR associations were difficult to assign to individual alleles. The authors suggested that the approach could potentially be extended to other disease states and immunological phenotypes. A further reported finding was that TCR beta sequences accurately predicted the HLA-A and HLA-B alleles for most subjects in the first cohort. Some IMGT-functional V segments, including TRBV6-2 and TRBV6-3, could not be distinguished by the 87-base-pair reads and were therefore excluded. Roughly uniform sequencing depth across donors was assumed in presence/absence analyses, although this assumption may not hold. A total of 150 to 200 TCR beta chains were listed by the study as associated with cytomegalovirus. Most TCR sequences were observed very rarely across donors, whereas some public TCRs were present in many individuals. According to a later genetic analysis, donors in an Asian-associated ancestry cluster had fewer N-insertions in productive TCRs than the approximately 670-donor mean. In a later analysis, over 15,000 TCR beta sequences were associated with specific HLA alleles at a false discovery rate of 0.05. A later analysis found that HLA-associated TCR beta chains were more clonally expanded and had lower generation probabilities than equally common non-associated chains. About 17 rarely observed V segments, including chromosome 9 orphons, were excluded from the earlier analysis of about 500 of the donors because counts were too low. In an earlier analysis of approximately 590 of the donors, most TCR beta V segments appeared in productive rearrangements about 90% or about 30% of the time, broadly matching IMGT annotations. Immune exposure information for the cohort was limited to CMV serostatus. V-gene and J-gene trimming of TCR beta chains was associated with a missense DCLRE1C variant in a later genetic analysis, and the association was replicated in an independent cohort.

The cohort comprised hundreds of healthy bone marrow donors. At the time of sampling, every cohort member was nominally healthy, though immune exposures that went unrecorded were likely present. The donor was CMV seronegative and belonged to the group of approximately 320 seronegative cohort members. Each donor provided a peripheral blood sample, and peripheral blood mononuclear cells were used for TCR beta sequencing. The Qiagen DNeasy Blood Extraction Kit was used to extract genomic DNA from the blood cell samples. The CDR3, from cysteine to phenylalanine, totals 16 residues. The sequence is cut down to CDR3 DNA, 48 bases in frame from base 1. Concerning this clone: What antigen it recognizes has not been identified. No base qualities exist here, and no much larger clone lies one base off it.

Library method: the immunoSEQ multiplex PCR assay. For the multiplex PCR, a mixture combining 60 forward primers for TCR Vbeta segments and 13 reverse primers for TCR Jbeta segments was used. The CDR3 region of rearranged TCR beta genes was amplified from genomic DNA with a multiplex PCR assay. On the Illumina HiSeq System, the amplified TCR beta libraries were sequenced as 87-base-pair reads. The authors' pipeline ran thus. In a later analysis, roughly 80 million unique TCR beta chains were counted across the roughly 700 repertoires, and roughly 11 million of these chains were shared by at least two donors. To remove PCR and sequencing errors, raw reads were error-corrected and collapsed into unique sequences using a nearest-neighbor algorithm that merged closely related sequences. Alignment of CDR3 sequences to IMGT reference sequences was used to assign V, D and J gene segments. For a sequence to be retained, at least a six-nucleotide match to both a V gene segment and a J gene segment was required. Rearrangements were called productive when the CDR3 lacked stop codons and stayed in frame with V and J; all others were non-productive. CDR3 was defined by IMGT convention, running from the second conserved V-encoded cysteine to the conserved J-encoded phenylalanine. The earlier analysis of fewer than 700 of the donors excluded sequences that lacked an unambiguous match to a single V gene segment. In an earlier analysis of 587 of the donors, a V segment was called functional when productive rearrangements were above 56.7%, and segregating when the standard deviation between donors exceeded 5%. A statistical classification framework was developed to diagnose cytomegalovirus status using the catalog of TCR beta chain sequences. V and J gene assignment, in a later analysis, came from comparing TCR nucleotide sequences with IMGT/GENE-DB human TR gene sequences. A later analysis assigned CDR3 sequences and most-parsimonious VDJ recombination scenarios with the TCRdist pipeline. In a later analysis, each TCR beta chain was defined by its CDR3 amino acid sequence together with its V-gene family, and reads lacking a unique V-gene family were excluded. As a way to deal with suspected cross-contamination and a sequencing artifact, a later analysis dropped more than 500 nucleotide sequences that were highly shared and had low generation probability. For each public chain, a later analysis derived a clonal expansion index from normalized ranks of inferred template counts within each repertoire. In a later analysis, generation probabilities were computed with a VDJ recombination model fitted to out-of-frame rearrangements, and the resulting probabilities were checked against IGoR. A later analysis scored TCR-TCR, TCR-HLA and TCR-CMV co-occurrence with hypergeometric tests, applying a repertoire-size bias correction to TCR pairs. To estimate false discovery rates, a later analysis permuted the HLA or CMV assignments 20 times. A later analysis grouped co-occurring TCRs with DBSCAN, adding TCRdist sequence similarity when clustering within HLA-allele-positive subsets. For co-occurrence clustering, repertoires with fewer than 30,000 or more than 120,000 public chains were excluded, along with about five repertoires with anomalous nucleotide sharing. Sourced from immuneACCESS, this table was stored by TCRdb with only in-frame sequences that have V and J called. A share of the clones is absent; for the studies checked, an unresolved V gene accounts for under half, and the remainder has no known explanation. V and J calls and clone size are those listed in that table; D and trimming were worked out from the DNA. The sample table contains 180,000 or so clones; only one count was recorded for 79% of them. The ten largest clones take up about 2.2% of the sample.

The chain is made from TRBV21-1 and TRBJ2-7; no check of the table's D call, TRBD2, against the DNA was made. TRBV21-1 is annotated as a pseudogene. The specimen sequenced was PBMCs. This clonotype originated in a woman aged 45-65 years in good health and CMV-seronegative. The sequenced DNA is TGTGCCAGCATAAATGGGGGGGAGGGGAGGCCCTACGAGCAGTACTTC. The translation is CASINGGEGRPYEQYF.